This paragraph covers one T cell receptor beta chain sequence. The antigen remains unidentified. These data come from a study of identical twins. TCRdb ran MiXCR on the 5' RACE reads and lists one entry per CDR3 protein. Found here are under 800,000 distinct CDR3 sequences, 21% of them singletons; the top ten hold more than 4%. Study conclusions and caveats: Potential partial confounding of zero-insertion analyses by invariant MAIT and iNKT cells was noted.

This sample was also put to use in a study of T cells expressing NK-cell markers. That source notes: In the group of eight sequenced donors, seven were HCMV-seropositive and one was seronegative. Several experiments confined sorting to alpha-beta TCR T cells with an anti-gamma-delta TCR antibody. Whether expanded NKG2C-expressing T cell clones recognize HCMV is unknown.

The TCR was taken from a woman between 18 and 29 years old in good health. The sequencing input was PBMCs.

DNA for the CDR3: TGTGCCAGCAGCGCCCCGGGACTAGCGGCCCACAATGAGCAGTTCTTC. Encoded protein: CASSAPGLAAHNEQFF. The chain carries TRBV7-8 and TRBJ2-1; 11 positions agree with TRBD2. Germline values: CDR1 SGHVS, CDR2 FQNEAQ. The CDR3 length is 16 residues. J lost 5 bases, V lost 5 bases, and 8 bases had no gene match.